These T cell receptor beta chains were read from a single sample in a study of blood T cell repertoires in COVID-19. The method was immunoSEQ multiplex PCR; TCRdb's version includes in-frame clones alone and lacks a portion of them. The sample comprises some 150,000 clones, about four fifths of which are singletons, and roughly 0.6% rests with the top ten. The sequenced sample consisted of peripheral blood. The source is a man between 60 and 70 years old with acute or convalescent COVID-19. Each CDR3 is given with its conserved first and last residue. The D gene is left open where the match is weak. Clone size is given for some rows only: seen once, a few or many times, or a class if the clone is expanded.

>-|TRBV28|TRBJ1-1|-
CASSTPGIGAFF
TGTGCCAGCAGTACACCGGGAATTGGAGCTTTCTTT
>TRBD2|TRBV18|TRBJ2-7|-
CASSPRQPGLAIEQYF
TGTGCCAGCTCACCGCGACAGCCGGGACTAGCGATCGAGCAGTACTTC
>-|TRBV7-2|TRBJ2-1|-
CASSFRSINEQFF
TGTGCCAGCAGCTTCCGGTCGATCAATGAGCAGTTCTTC
>TRBD1|TRBV24-1|TRBJ2-2|-
CATSDPDRDLTGELFF
TGTGCCACCAGTGATCCGGACAGGGATCTCACCGGGGAGCTGTTTTTT
>TRBD1|TRBV7-2|TRBJ2-3|-
CASSLTGDLTDTQYF
TGTGCCAGCAGCTTGACAGGGGACCTCACAGATACGCAGTATTTT
>TRBD1|TRBV7-2|TRBJ1-6|few
CASSLTGIGSPLHF
TGTGCCAGCAGCTTGACAGGGATTGGTTCACCCCTCCACTTT
>-|TRBV5-8|TRBJ2-7|-
CASSRGLRGSEQYF
TGTGCCAGCAGCCGGGGACTTCGGGGGAGCGAGCAGTACTTC
>TRBD2|TRBV30|TRBJ2-7|-
CAWRTGLAGAYEQYF
TGTGCCTGGAGGACAGGGCTAGCGGGAGCCTACGAGCAGTACTTC
>-|TRBV6-2/TRBV6-3|TRBJ1-1|-
CASSWGENTEAFF
TGTGCCAGCAGTTGGGGGGAGAACACTGAAGCTTTCTTT
>TRBD2|TRBV2|TRBJ2-3|-
CASSEATSGGGTDTQYF
TGTGCCAGCAGTGAAGCCACTAGCGGGGGGGGCACAGATACGCAGTATTTT
>TRBD1|TRBV2|TRBJ1-6|once
CASRRTGANSPLHF
TGTGCCAGCAGGAGGACAGGGGCTAATTCACCCCTCCACTTT
>TRBD2|TRBV19|TRBJ2-5|-
CASSIGVAGVETQYF
TGTGCCAGTAGTATAGGGGTAGCGGGAGTTGAGACCCAGTACTTC
>TRBD2|TRBV5-1|TRBJ2-3|few
CASSGGGLELDTQYF
TGCGCCAGCAGCGGGGGTGGACTAGAATTAGATACGCAGTATTTT
>-|TRBV24-1|TRBJ2-2|-
CATSDPGQHTGELFF
TGTGCCACCAGTGATCCAGGACAACACACCGGGGAGCTGTTTTTT
>TRBD1|TRBV28|TRBJ2-6|-
CASSTGQAAAGANVLTF
TGTGCCAGCAGTACCGGACAGGCGGCGGCTGGGGCCAACGTCCTGACTTTC
>-|TRBV6-2/TRBV6-3|TRBJ2-2|once
CASSWSARNTGELFF
TGTGCCAGCAGTTGGTCGGCTAGGAACACCGGGGAGCTGTTTTTT
>TRBD2|TRBV6-5|TRBJ2-7|-
CASSPWGGAYEQYF
TGTGCCAGCAGTCCCTGGGGGGGAGCCTACGAGCAGTACTTC
>TRBD1|TRBV3-1/TRBV3-2|TRBJ1-4|-
CASSRRDRVKELFF
TGTGCCAGCAGCCGGCGGGACAGGGTAAAGGAACTGTTTTTT
>-|TRBV4-2|TRBJ2-3|-
CASSSDAVQDTQYF
TGTGCCAGCAGCTCAGATGCGGTGCAGGATACGCAGTATTTT
>-|TRBV6-5|TRBJ2-7|-
CASSYSYRSIYEQYF
TGTGCCAGCAGTTACTCGTACCGAAGCATCTACGAGCAGTACTTC
>-|TRBV18|TRBJ2-2|-
CASSRPGTGELFF
TGTGCCAGCTCACGCCCCGGTACCGGGGAGCTGTTTTTT
>TRBD1|TRBV10-2|TRBJ2-1|-
CASKRDGTGNNEQFF
TGCGCCAGCAAAAGGGACGGGACAGGGAACAATGAGCAGTTCTTC
>-|TRBV6-2/TRBV6-3|TRBJ1-2|-
CASSYRWTALAYGYTF
TGTGCCAGCAGTTACCGTTGGACAGCGCTTGCCTATGGCTACACCTTC
>-|TRBV19|TRBJ2-2|-
CASSINDRIDTGELFF
TGTGCCAGTAGTATTAACGACAGAATAGACACCGGGGAGCTGTTTTTT
>TRBD1|TRBV5-1|TRBJ2-7|-
CASSRDSSSYEQYF
TGCGCCAGCAGCCGGGACAGCTCCTCCTACGAGCAGTACTTC
>-|TRBV19|TRBJ2-6|-
CASSRLEAGANVLTF
TGTGCCAGTAGTCGTTTAGAGGCTGGGGCCAACGTCCTGACTTTC
>-|TRBV3-1/TRBV3-2|TRBJ1-2|once
CASSQDPKSGYTF
TGTGCCAGCAGCCAAGACCCCAAGAGCGGCTACACCTTC
>TRBD1|TRBV18|TRBJ1-6|-
CASSGQGARNSPLHF
TGTGCCAGCTCCGGACAGGGGGCGAGGAATTCACCCCTCCACTTT